The next 31 T cell receptor beta chains were all read from a single sample in a study of PD-1 blockade in classical Hodgkin lymphoma. The data were produced by immunoSEQ multiplex PCR, yet TCRdb's version contains in-frame clones alone and is incomplete. The sample contains some 31,000 clones, approximately 70% of which appear only once. There was relapse after autologous stem cell transplantation in every patient, and there was variation in brentuximab vedotin exposure. The material sequenced was peripheral blood mononuclear cells (PBMCs), taken before the second cycle of nivolumab. The receptors were sampled from a human donor with classical Hodgkin lymphoma.

The genes are TRBV7-9 and TRBJ1-6; D may be TRBD1 (5 bases). The CDR3 contains 15 residues. V was clipped by 6 bases and J by 9 bases, with 18 bases between them. CDR1 SEHNR and CDR2 FQNEAQ come from the germline V gene (reference sequence). CDR3 region: CASSPVGRGGSPLHF. CDR3 nucleotide sequence: TGTGCCAGCAGTCCTGTGGGGCGCGGGGGTTCACCCCTCCACTTT.

This chain connects TRBV5-1 to TRBJ2-2; D remains ambiguous. CDR3 length equals 14 residues. The ends were cut back, 0 bases at V and 5 bases at J, with 8 bases in the middle. Germline CDR1 is SGHRS and CDR2 is YFSETQ. CDR3 in amino acids: CASSLAAETGELFF. The DNA of the CDR3 is TGCGCCAGCAGCTTGGCCGCAGAGACCGGGGAGCTGTTTTTT.

The rearrangement joins TRBV18 to TRBJ1-5, with TRBD1 matching 7 bases. Germline V gives CDR1 KGHSH, CDR2 LQKENI. The CDR3 loop spans 13 amino acids. The V segment lost 6 bases and the J segment 4 bases; nucleotides outside the gene matches: 3. This chain's CDR3 is CASSGQQNQPQHF. The CDR3 DNA reads as TGTGCCAGCTCGGGACAGCAAAATCAGCCCCAGCATTTT.

This chain links TRBV15 with TRBJ1-4; tentatively, D is TRBD1 (5 bases). CDR3 length equals 14 residues. CDR1 is LNHNV and CDR2 is YYDKDF in the germline V gene (reference sequence). V dropped 0 bases and J dropped 8 bases, with 10 bases sitting between them. Here the CDR3 reads CATSRDRVGEKLFF. The CDR3 bases are TGTGCCACCAGCAGAGACAGGGTCGGGGAAAAACTGTTTTTT.

The chain joins TRBV18 to TRBJ1-2; no reliable D call. Germline V gene sequence: CDR1 KGHSH, CDR2 LQKENI. This CDR3 comprises 14 residues. Between the trimmed V and J ends, which lost 3 bases and 2 bases, there was a span of 10 bases. CDR3: CASSPLGLNYGYTF. The CDR3 nucleotides read TGTGCCAGCTCACCCCTTGGACTGAACTATGGCTACACCTTC.

The chain has TRBV7-3 and TRBJ2-1; 7 bases agree with TRBD1. Trimming at V came to 3 bases and at J to 6 bases, leaving 2 bases not matched to a gene. In germline, CDR1 is SGHTA, CDR2 FQGTGA. The CDR3 has 13 amino acids. This CDR3 is CASSFDRANEQFF. The CDR3 DNA follows: TGTGCCAGCAGCTTCGACAGGGCCAATGAGCAGTTCTTC.

The chain uses TRBV5-1 and TRBJ2-1; 12 positions match TRBD2. V gave up 2 bases and J gave up 7 bases; unmatched junction bases: 7. Germline CDR1 and CDR2: SGHRS and YFSETQ. The CDR3 length is 16 residues. The CDR3 spells CASSLGPSGGANEQFF. DNA of the CDR3: TGCGCCAGCAGCTTAGGCCCTAGCGGGGGGGCTAATGAGCAGTTCTTC.

This chain links TRBV6-5 with TRBJ2-7; 14 bases are a match to TRBD2. CDR3 length: 14 amino acids. Germline V gene sequence: CDR1 MNHEY, CDR2 SVGAGI. V lost 5 bases and J lost 5; bases outside the gene matches: 2. CDR3 bases: TGTGCCAGCAGTCCGGGACTAGCGGGGGACGAGCAGTACTTC. As protein: CASSPGLAGDEQYF.

This chain connects TRBV6-1 to TRBJ1-4; no clear D gene. CDR1 and CDR2 from the germline V gene are MNHNS and SASEGT. Trimming removed 1 base at V and 0 bases at J, with 15 bases between. The CDR3 has 18 amino acids. The CDR3 DNA sequence: TGTGCCAGCAGTGAAGGGCTGACCTCATTTGCAACTAATGAAAAACTGTTTTTT. Protein: CASSEGLTSFATNEKLFF.

The rearrangement joins TRBV2 to TRBJ2-5; 10 nucleotides match TRBD1. The CDR3 contains 12 residues. V gave up 8 bases and J gave up 6 bases; unmatched junction bases: 3. Per germline, CDR1 SNHLY and CDR2 FYNNEI. CDR3 nucleotides: TGTGCCAGCCGGGACAGGGGTAAGACCCAGTACTTC. Its protein is CASRDRGKTQYF.

V gene TRBV28 combines with J gene TRBJ2-3, with 13 bases aligning to TRBD2. This CDR3 has 17 residues. Germline V gene data show CDR1 as MDHEN and CDR2 as SYDVKM. V lost 5 bases, J lost 3 bases, and 8 bases stayed unmatched. In nucleotides, the CDR3 is TGTGCCAGCAGTGGACTAGCGGGGGCCCAGGGGACAGATACGCAGTATTTT. This sequence encodes CASSGLAGAQGTDTQYF. The complete variable domain, with remaining parts taken from reference TRBV28 and TRBJ2-3, reads DVKVTQSSRYLVKRTGEKVFLECVQDMDHENMFWYRQDPGLGLRLIYFSYDVKMKEKGDIPEGYSVSREKKERFSLILESASTNQTSMYLCASSGLAGAQGTDTQYFGPGTRLTVL.

V and J are TRBV7-2 and TRBJ2-1; D perhaps matches TRBD1 (6 bases). The V and J ends lost 7 bases and 0 bases respectively, with 13 bases between them. The CDR3 spans 15 residues. Germline V lookup: CDR1 SGHTA, CDR2 FQGNSA. The CDR3 DNA reads as TGTGCCAGCATACCTAGGGGGAACTCCTACAATGAGCAGTTCTTC. Translation: CASIPRGNSYNEQFF.

This clone appeared once. The chain is built from TRBV14 and TRBJ2-7; 11 bases fit TRBD1. The CDR3 consists of 17 residues. Per germline, CDR1 SGHDN and CDR2 FVKESK. V shed 0 bases and J 6 bases; nucleotides not matched to a gene: 10. The CDR3, as DNA: TGTGCCAGCAGCCAAGAGGCAAAGGACAGGGGGCCTTGCGAGCAGTACGTC. The encoded protein is CASSQEAKDRGPCEQYV.

The chain is built from TRBV23-1 and TRBJ2-2, with D tentatively TRBD2 (7 bases). TRBV23-1 is sorted into the ORF group, with uncertain function. V was clipped by 4 bases and J by 4 bases, with 16 bases between them. The CDR3 spans 16 residues. The CDR3 region has the DNA TGCGCCAGCAGTCGTTTCGCGGGGGCCTTCACCGGGGAGCTGTTTTTT. This gives the protein CASSRFAGAFTGELFF.

This clone is termed medium-sized. This chain links TRBV5-4 with TRBJ2-2; a possible D gene is TRBD1 (6 bases). Trimming removed 2 bases at V and 2 bases at J, with 7 bases between. The CDR3 is 14 amino acids. CDR1 and CDR2 from the germline V gene are SGHNT and YYREEE (reference sequence). The chain's CDR3 is CASSLQGNTGELFF. CDR3 coding DNA: TGTGCCAGCAGCTTACAGGGTAACACCGGGGAGCTGTTTTTT.

The chain links TRBV18 to TRBJ2-7, with D tentatively TRBD1 (6 bases). Germline V gene lookup returns CDR1 KGHSH and CDR2 LQKENI. Between the trimmed V and J ends, which lost 8 bases and 0 bases, there was a span of 14 bases. The CDR3 is 14 residues long. The CDR3 nucleotides read TGTGCCAGCACAACAGGGTCGGGCTCCTACGAGCAGTACTTC. This sequence encodes CASTTGSGSYEQYF.

This clone has more than one count but fewer than ten. This sample includes further DNA sequences coding for the same CDR3. V and J are TRBV27 and TRBJ2-3; TRBD2 agrees at 8 bases. J was trimmed by 6 bases and V by 5 bases; bases with no gene match: 1. Germline CDR1 MNHEY, CDR2 SMNVEV (reference sequence). The CDR3 is 12 amino acids. CDR3 coding DNA: TGTGCCAGCAGTCCGGGGGGGGATACGCAGTATTTT. It yields the protein CASSPGGDTQYF.

This clone was recorded a few times. V usage is TRBV7-2 and J usage is TRBJ1-2, with 11 positions matching TRBD1. The CDR3 loop spans 17 amino acids. Trimming removed 2 bases from V and 0 bases from J; junction bases left unmatched: 5. Germline V gene sequence: CDR1 SGHTA, CDR2 FQGNSA. Here the CDR3 DNA reads TGTGCCAGCAGCTTACCCGGACAGGGGGCTACTAACTATGGCTACACCTTC. Translating gives CASSLPGQGATNYGYTF. The variable domain in full, completed from reference TRBV7-2 and TRBJ1-2, reads GAGVSQSPSNKVTEKGKDVELRCDPISGHTALYWYRQSLGQGLEFLIYFQGNSAPDKSGLPSDRFSAERTGGSVSTLTIQRTQQEDSAVYLCASSLPGQGATNYGYTFGSGTRLTVV.

This rearrangement joins TRBV2 to TRBJ2-5; D is undetermined. Germline assignment: CDR1 SNHLY and CDR2 FYNNEI. Trimming took 6 bases from V and 4 from J, leaving 12 bases between them. The CDR3 is 13 residues long. CDR3 residues: CASSPVGSETQYF. CDR3 coding DNA: TGTGCCAGCAGCCCGGTGGGTTCAGAGACCCAGTACTTC.

The rearrangement links TRBV7-9 to TRBJ2-5, with no clear D. CDR3 length equals 13 residues. Germline V gives CDR1 SEHNR, CDR2 FQNEAQ (reference sequence). V dropped 5 bases and J dropped 1 base, with 8 bases sitting between them. The chain's CDR3 is CASSPSVQETQYF. For the CDR3, the DNA is TGTGCCAGCAGCCCGTCGGTCCAAGAGACCCAGTACTTC.

V usage is TRBV20-1 and J usage is TRBJ1-5, with a weak D call TRBD1 (5 bases). Per the germline V gene, CDR1 is DFQATT and CDR2 is SNEGSKA (reference sequence). The CDR3 has 11 residues. V dropped 6 bases and J dropped 11 bases, with 14 bases sitting between them. CDR3 nucleotide sequence: TGCAGTGCCATTCTCCGAGGGGCCCAGCATTTT. Protein sequence: CSAILRGAQHF.

The V and J genes are TRBV7-2 and TRBJ2-5; 7 positions agree with TRBD2. Per germline, CDR1 SGHTA and CDR2 FQGNSA. The CDR3 runs 16 residues. V was clipped by 2 bases and J by 1 base; unmatched bases: 7. CDR3 bases: TGTGCCAGCAGCTTAATTGCGGGGGATTCCCAAGAGACCCAGTACTTC. As protein: CASSLIAGDSQETQYF. Supplemented by reference TRBV7-2 and TRBJ2-5, the full variable domain reads GAGVSQSPSNKVTEKGKDVELRCDPISGHTALYWYRQSLGQGLEFLIYFQGNSAPDKSGLPSDRFSAERTGGSVSTLTIQRTQQEDSAVYLCASSLIAGDSQETQYFGPGTRLLVL.

This chain uses TRBV5-1 with TRBJ2-1, with D possibly being TRBD2 (7 bases). The CDR3 has 14 residues. V was pared by 5 bases and J by 9 bases, with 18 bases between. Per germline, CDR1 SGHRS and CDR2 YFSETQ. CDR3 sequence reads: CASSVVGGPGEQFF. Here the CDR3 DNA reads TGCGCCAGCAGTGTTGTGGGGGGGCCCGGTGAGCAGTTCTTC.

The chain links TRBV13 to TRBJ2-6; D is undetermined. This CDR3 has 15 amino acids. V was clipped by 5 bases and J by 0 bases, with 8 bases between them. CDR1 PRHDT and CDR2 FYEKMQ come from the germline V gene (reference sequence). For the CDR3, the DNA is TGTGCCAGCAGCCCTAGAGTCTCTGGGGCCAACGTCCTGACTTTC. Translation: CASSPRVSGANVLTF.

The V and J genes are TRBV5-3 and TRBJ1-2; D remains ambiguous. TRBV5-3 is an ORF for which the function is uncertain. This CDR3 is 19 amino acids long. Trimming pared 0 bases from V and 4 bases from J, leaving 25 bases between. The DNA of the CDR3 is TGTGCCAGAAGCTTGGATCCCCCTCGGGCGGCGGTAATGGGCTATGGCTACACCTTC. As protein: CARSLDPPRAAVMGYGYTF.

This chain joins TRBV7-9 and TRBJ2-7; TRBD1 or TRBD2 may be the D gene (5 bases each). The ends were cut back, 10 bases at V and 1 base at J, with 11 bases in the middle. CDR3 length: 12 amino acids. Germline V gene data show CDR1 as SEHNR and CDR2 as FQNEAQ (reference sequence). The CDR3 loop reads CATGTVSYEQYF. The CDR3 DNA sequence: TGTGCCACGGGGACGGTTTCCTACGAGCAGTACTTC.

This clone was counted between two and nine times. Other DNA sequences within the sample encode an identical CDR3. The V and J genes are TRBV6-5 and TRBJ2-5; no clear D. The germline V gene has CDR1 MNHEY and CDR2 SVGAGI. Trimming cost V 2 bases and J 4 bases, with 8 bases left between them. The CDR3 is 13 amino acids. This CDR3 is CASSYSWGETQYF. In DNA, the CDR3 is TGTGCCAGCAGTTACAGTTGGGGAGAGACCCAGTACTTC.

J is TRBJ1-1 and V is TRBV9; TRBD1 might be the D (5 bases). V dropped 4 bases and J dropped 1 base, with 11 bases sitting between them. Germline-derived CDR1 and CDR2 are SGDLS and YYNGEE. The CDR3 loop spans 14 amino acids. CDR3 DNA sequence: TGTGCCAGCAGCCGCATGGGGGAGAACACTGAAGCTTTCTTT. Translated, it gives CASSRMGENTEAFF.

The rearrangement uses TRBV28 and TRBJ2-3; possibly TRBD1 or TRBD2 for D (7 bases each). CDR3 length equals 17 residues. Germline V gives CDR1 MDHEN, CDR2 SYDVKM. V was shortened by 6 bases and J by 0 bases, with 19 bases between the two germline ends. The CDR3 protein is CASSGGWGQLSTDTQYF. CDR3 nucleotide sequence: TGTGCCAGCAGCGGGGGGTGGGGACAGCTCAGCACAGATACGCAGTATTTT. The variable domain in full, completed from reference TRBV28 and TRBJ2-3, reads DVKVTQSSRYLVKRTGEKVFLECVQDMDHENMFWYRQDPGLGLRLIYFSYDVKMKEKGDIPEGYSVSREKKERFSLILESASTNQTSMYLCASSGGWGQLSTDTQYFGPGTRLTVL.

This clone was observed at least ten times. The V gene is TRBV4-2, the J gene TRBJ2-4, with 9 nucleotides matching TRBD2. V trimming: 4 bases; J trimming: 5 bases; junction bases outside the gene matches: 15. The CDR3 contains 18 residues. Germline CDR1 and CDR2: LGHNA and YNFKEQ. CDR3 nucleotide sequence: TGTGCCAGCAGCCGAAGCCACGGCGGGGGGGCGGGAGAAAACATTCAGTACTTC. Translated, it gives CASSRSHGGGAGENIQYF.

The chain carries TRBV5-1 and TRBJ1-4; D remains ambiguous. This CDR3 comprises 14 residues. V was trimmed by 0 bases and J by 7 bases, leaving 10 bases between them. The germline V gene encodes CDR1 SGHRS and CDR2 YFSETQ. DNA for the CDR3: TGCGCCAGCAGCTTGGAGGGCAGCATTGAAAAACTGTTTTTT. Translation: CASSLEGSIEKLFF.